The rows below give T cell receptor beta chains drawn from one sample of a study of Ad26.COV2.S vaccination and SARS-CoV-2 variants. Method: immunoSEQ multiplex PCR; TCRdb's copy keeps in-frame clones and lacks some. The sample has about 350,000 clones, less than 90% seen once. This material consisted of peripheral blood, taken in a trial of Ad26.COV2.S vaccine versus placebo. The receptor set was obtained from a person between 18 and 59 years old who received the Ad26.COV2.S COVID-19 vaccine or a placebo. The CDR3 runs from the conserved cysteine through the conserved F or W. The D gene is left open where the match is weak. Only some rows state a clone size, as once, few, many or a class for expanded clones.

clone_size: -; d_call: -; j_call: TRBJ1-2; v_call: TRBV29-1; cdr3_nt: TGCAGCGTTGAAAGTCCCTCACAGGGCTATGGCTACACCTTC; cdr3_aa: CSVESPSQGYGYTF
clone_size: -; d_call: -; j_call: TRBJ2-1; v_call: TRBV10-3; cdr3_nt: TGTGCCACCTTAGAGGGAAATGAGCAGTTCTTC; cdr3_aa: CATLEGNEQFF
clone_size: -; d_call: TRBD1; j_call: TRBJ1-5; v_call: TRBV5-6; cdr3_nt: TGTGCCAGCAGCTTCGGACAGGGGACGGTCAATCAGCCCCAGCATTTT; cdr3_aa: CASSFGQGTVNQPQHF
clone_size: -; d_call: -; j_call: TRBJ1-6; v_call: TRBV28; cdr3_nt: TGTGCCAGCAGTTCCATCGGGCATGCGGAGGATAATTCACCCCTCCACTTT; cdr3_aa: CASSSIGHAEDNSPLHF
clone_size: -; d_call: TRBD1; j_call: TRBJ2-3; v_call: TRBV5-1; cdr3_nt: TGCGCCAGCAGACCCTCCGGGACAGGGGTCACAGATACGCAGTATTTT; cdr3_aa: CASRPSGTGVTDTQYF
clone_size: -; d_call: -; j_call: TRBJ2-5; v_call: TRBV19; cdr3_nt: TGTGCCAGTAGTAGGGACCAAGAGACCCAGTACTTC; cdr3_aa: CASSRDQETQYF
clone_size: -; d_call: -; j_call: TRBJ1-2; v_call: TRBV5-4; cdr3_nt: TGTGCCAGCAGCTCTCTTACCCGACAGCCCTATGGCTACACCTTC; cdr3_aa: CASSSLTRQPYGYTF
clone_size: once; d_call: TRBD2; j_call: TRBJ2-1; v_call: TRBV9; cdr3_nt: TGTGCCAGCAGCCCACCCGGGACTAGGGACAATGAGCAGTTCTTC; cdr3_aa: CASSPPGTRDNEQFF
clone_size: few; d_call: -; j_call: TRBJ2-7; v_call: TRBV11-3; cdr3_nt: TGTGCCAGCAGCTTAGGTCAGACCTACGAGCAGTACTTC; cdr3_aa: CASSLGQTYEQYF
clone_size: -; d_call: TRBD1; j_call: TRBJ1-2; v_call: TRBV6-6; cdr3_nt: TGTGCCAGCAGCCCAGGGGGCGGCTACACCTTC; cdr3_aa: CASSPGGGYTF
clone_size: -; d_call: TRBD1; j_call: TRBJ1-1; v_call: TRBV4-3; cdr3_nt: TGCGCCAGCAGCCCGGTGAAGACAGGGAACATGAACACTGAAGCTTTCTTT; cdr3_aa: CASSPVKTGNMNTEAFF
clone_size: few; d_call: TRBD1; j_call: TRBJ2-3; v_call: TRBV28; cdr3_nt: TGTGCCAGCAGCGAACCCACAGGGGCAGATACGCAGTATTTT; cdr3_aa: CASSEPTGADTQYF
clone_size: -; d_call: TRBD2; j_call: TRBJ2-7; v_call: TRBV28; cdr3_nt: TGTGCCAGCAGTGCCTGGGCTAGCGGGGTTACCCTACCCTACGAGCAGTACTTC; cdr3_aa: CASSAWASGVTLPYEQYF
clone_size: -; d_call: -; j_call: TRBJ1-3; v_call: TRBV6-1; cdr3_nt: TGTGCCAGCAGTGAAGGAAAGGGCGGGACCTTCTGGGGAAACACCATATATTTT; cdr3_aa: CASSEGKGGTFWGNTIYF
clone_size: -; d_call: -; j_call: TRBJ1-1; v_call: TRBV5-1; cdr3_nt: TGCGCCAGCGCTGACTGGGGAGGGTCGACTGAAGCTTTCTTT; cdr3_aa: CASADWGGSTEAFF
clone_size: -; d_call: TRBD2; j_call: TRBJ2-1; v_call: TRBV7-3; cdr3_nt: TGTGCCAGCAGGAGGACTAGCGGGAGCAATGAGCAGTTCTTC; cdr3_aa: CASRRTSGSNEQFF